This T cell receptor (beta chain) was sequenced for a study of OX40 agonist ivuxolimab in advanced cancers. Whole-study context: The patients received ivuxolimab by intravenous route every 2 weeks at 0.01 to 10 mg/kg.

Assay used: immunoSEQ multiplex PCR; TCRdb lists only in-frame clones, some missing. The data contain 55,000 to 80,000 clones, 89% of them singletons. With V trimmed by 5 bases and J by 13 bases, 4 bases remained unmatched. The germline CDR1 and CDR2 sequences are SEHNR and FQNEAQ (reference sequence). The CDR3 covers 11 residues. The TCR was taken from an adult with an advanced solid tumor such as melanoma, head and neck, liver or kidney cancer. Sequenced material: CD4+ or CD8+ T cells sorted from blood, taken in a trial of the OX40 agonist ivuxolimab. The chain couples TRBV7-9 to TRBJ2-1; TRBD1 aligns across 8 bases. In nucleotides, the CDR3 is TGTGCCAGCAGCGCGGACAGGGAACAGTTCTTC. It is translated as CASSADREQFF.